Listed below are T cell receptor beta chains from one sample, sequenced in a study of T cell repertoires in cytomegalovirus infection. TCRdb reprocessed the reads with MiXCR, giving one entry per CDR3 protein. The sample holds under 300,000 distinct CDR3 sequences, around 12% seen once. The sequenced sample consisted of PBMCs. The receptors were gathered from a human donor in good health (CMV status not recorded). Some clones in this sample may be carry-over from other donors' samples. The CDR3 runs from the conserved cysteine through the conserved F or W. A D gene is named only where the DNA matches it firmly. Expanded clones are given a class, and other clones once, few, many or no size at all.

v_call	d_call	j_call	clone_size	cdr3_aa	cdr3_nt
TRBV6-2/TRBV6-3	TRBD1	TRBJ2-2	many	CASGGTGWNTGELFF	TGTGCCAGCGGCGGGACAGGATGGAACACCGGGGAGCTGTTTTTT
TRBV28	.	TRBJ2-4	few	CASFGQRQAKNIQYF	TGTGCCAGCTTCGGACAGCGGCAAGCCAAAAACATTCAGTACTTC
TRBV11-2	.	TRBJ1-1	many	CASSLRKGTAFF	TGTGCCAGCAGCTTAAGGAAGGGAACAGCTTTCTTT
TRBV28	.	TRBJ1-6	few	CASSPPGVVNSPLHF	TGTGCCAGCAGTCCTCCTGGTGTCGTCAATTCACCCCTCCACTTT
TRBV10-3	.	TRBJ2-6	few	CAISEQGAGANVLTF	TGTGCCATCAGTGAGCAAGGGGCTGGGGCCAACGTCCTGACTTTC
TRBV7-9	TRBD1	TRBJ2-7	few	CASSDQGAQVGEQYF	TGTGCCAGCAGCGACCAGGGGGCACAAGTCGGCGAGCAGTACTTC
TRBV7-6	.	TRBJ1-2	few	CASSWAGDHYGYTF	TGTGCCAGCAGCTGGGCGGGGGATCACTATGGCTACACCTTC
TRBV6-2/TRBV6-3	.	TRBJ2-3	many	CASSYEGPTDTQYF	TGTGCCAGCAGTTATGAGGGGCCCACAGATACGCAGTATTTT
TRBV7-2	.	TRBJ2-3	many	CASSLNQGSTDTQYF	TGTGCCAGCAGCTTAAATCAGGGTAGCACAGATACGCAGTATTTT
TRBV14	.	TRBJ2-3	few	CASSQERGRAGVPLTDTQYF	TGTGCCAGCAGCCAAGAACGGGGTCGGGCGGGCGTCCCCCTCACAGATACGCAGTATTTT
TRBV24-1	.	TRBJ1-2	few	CATSARLADGYTF	TGTGCCACCAGCGCCAGACTGGCGGATGGCTACACCTTC
TRBV7-2	.	TRBJ1-4	many	CASSLGTDATNEKLFF	TGTGCCAGCAGCTTAGGGACTGACGCAACTAATGAAAAACTGTTTTTT
TRBV7-9	.	TRBJ2-1	many	CASSFLRDPGDEQFF	TGTGCCAGCAGCTTTTTGCGGGACCCGGGGGATGAGCAGTTCTTC
TRBV7-2	TRBD2	TRBJ2-2	many	CASSFQLAGHTGELFF	TGTGCCAGCAGCTTCCAGCTAGCGGGACACACCGGGGAGCTGTTTTTT
TRBV19	TRBD1	TRBJ1-4	many	CASSHPRGPTNEKLFF	TGTGCCAGTAGCCATCCCAGGGGGCCCACTAATGAAAAACTGTTTTTT
TRBV19	TRBD2	TRBJ2-1	.	CASSIGWGRLAGVEQFF	TGTGCCAGTAGTATAGGATGGGGCAGACTAGCGGGAGTTGAGCAGTTCTTC
TRBV5-1	TRBD2	TRBJ2-5	few	CASSPGTSGGSQETQYF	TGCGCCAGCAGCCCAGGGACTAGCGGGGGCTCCCAAGAGACCCAGTACTTC
TRBV19	TRBD2	TRBJ2-1	.	CASSGLADHNEQFF	TGTGCCAGTAGCGGACTAGCGGACCACAATGAGCAGTTCTTC
TRBV7-2	TRBD1	TRBJ2-7	many	CASSNWTGWRF	TGTGCCAGCAGCAACTGGACAGGGTGGCGCTTC
TRBV6-2/TRBV6-3	.	TRBJ2-5	.	CASSYLSGRWETQYF	TGTGCCAGCAGTTACTTGTCCGGCAGGTGGGAGACCCAGTACTTC
TRBV12-3/TRBV12-4	.	TRBJ1-2	many	CASRPAGGWDGYTF	TGTGCCAGCAGACCCGCGGGGGGTTGGGATGGCTACACCTTC
TRBV7-2	.	TRBJ1-5	many	CASSSNSLYSNQPQHF	TGTGCCAGCAGTTCTAATAGCCTCTATAGCAATCAGCCCCAGCATTTT
TRBV7-2	.	TRBJ1-5	medium-sized	CASSLAGGYSNQPQHF	TGTGCCAGCAGCTTAGCCGGGGGGTATAGCAATCAGCCCCAGCATTTT
TRBV20-1	TRBD2	TRBJ2-3	many	CSADRTSGKYTDTQYF	TGCAGTGCTGACCGGACTAGCGGAAAGTACACAGATACGCAGTATTTT
TRBV5-1	TRBD1	TRBJ1-2	.	CASSLGDREAGYTF	TGCGCCAGCAGCTTGGGGGACAGGGAGGCTGGCTACACCTTC
TRBV6-5	.	TRBJ2-3	many	CASSQLARARHTQYF	TGTGCCAGCAGTCAACTAGCCAGGGCCCGCCATACGCAGTATTTT
TRBV6-2/TRBV6-3	.	TRBJ2-3	many	CASSPGFVDTQYF	TGTGCCAGCAGCCCGGGATTCGTGGATACGCAGTATTTT
TRBV28	.	TRBJ2-1	.	CASSSSERGPYNEQFF	TGTGCCAGCAGTTCCTCGGAGAGGGGACCCTACAATGAGCAGTTCTTC
TRBV6-5	.	TRBJ1-5	many	CASSYERNQPQHF	TGTGCCAGCAGTTACGAGCGTAATCAGCCCCAGCATTTT
TRBV7-2	TRBD2	TRBJ2-2	many	CASSFGGGSPNTGELFF	TGTGCCAGCAGCTTCGGCGGGGGGTCCCCGAACACCGGGGAGCTGTTTTTT
TRBV5-5	.	TRBJ2-5	few	CASSPGPESMTQYF	TGTGCCAGCAGCCCGGGTCCGGAGAGCATGACCCAGTACTTC
TRBV11-2	.	TRBJ1-5	many	CASSPNVNQPQHF	TGTGCCAGCAGCCCCAACGTCAATCAGCCCCAGCATTTT
TRBV28	.	TRBJ1-2	.	CATSTGYGYTF	TGTGCCACTAGTACTGGCTATGGCTACACCTTC
TRBV7-2	.	TRBJ2-7	many	CASSLFVGEEQYF	TGTGCCAGCAGCTTATTTGTCGGAGAGGAGCAGTACTTC
TRBV6-6	.	TRBJ2-5	.	CASGKSWADQETQYF	TGTGCCAGCGGTAAAAGCTGGGCGGACCAAGAGACCCAGTACTTC
TRBV7-2	.	TRBJ2-2	many	CASSLWGTKTGELFF	TGTGCCAGCAGCTTGTGGGGGACAAAAACCGGGGAGCTGTTTTTT
TRBV7-2	TRBD1	TRBJ2-7	many	CASSSTGGLNYEQYF	TGTGCCAGCAGCTCGACAGGGGGCTTGAACTACGAGCAGTACTTC
TRBV27	.	TRBJ2-1	few	CASSDIPGFGSNEQFF	TGTGCCAGCAGTGATATCCCCGGGTTTGGTTCCAATGAGCAGTTCTTC
TRBV7-2	.	TRBJ2-7	many	CASSRDRISYEQYF	TGTGCCAGCAGCCGCGACAGGATAAGCTACGAGCAGTACTTC
TRBV7-2	.	TRBJ1-4	many	CASSLVLGGNEKLFF	TGTGCCAGCAGCTTAGTCTTGGGGGGAAATGAAAAACTGTTTTTT
TRBV18	TRBD1	TRBJ2-7	.	CASSPTGVEQYF	TGTGCCAGCTCACCGACAGGGGTCGAGCAGTACTTC
TRBV9	TRBD2	TRBJ2-1	.	CASSVESGGVYEQFF	TGTGCCAGCAGCGTAGAAAGCGGGGGTGTCTATGAGCAGTTCTTC
TRBV7-2	TRBD1	TRBJ2-6	many	CASSGRQGLRPGANVLTF	TGTGCCAGCAGCGGACGACAGGGTCTACGACCTGGGGCCAACGTCCTGACTTTC
TRBV7-2	.	TRBJ1-5	many	CASSLIGARTAPNQPQHF	TGTGCCAGCAGCTTAATTGGTGCTCGGACAGCACCAAATCAGCCCCAGCATTTT
TRBV7-2	.	TRBJ1-2	many	CASSPLWQLNYGYTF	TGTGCCAGCAGCCCCCTGTGGCAGCTCAACTATGGCTACACCTTC
TRBV7-8	.	TRBJ2-3	many	CASSLELLAGADTQYF	TGTGCCAGCAGCTTGGAATTGTTAGCCGGGGCAGATACGCAGTATTTT
TRBV4-3	.	TRBJ2-5	.	CASSQDFGLIETQYF	TGCGCCAGCAGCCAAGATTTCGGCCTAATAGAGACCCAGTACTTC
TRBV25-1	TRBD1	TRBJ2-2	many	CASSALPTGTGELFF	TGTGCCAGCAGTGCCCTTCCGACAGGGACCGGGGAGCTGTTTTTT
TRBV11-2	TRBD1	TRBJ2-3	many	CASSLDGTGEDTQYF	TGTGCCAGCAGCTTAGATGGGACAGGGGAGGATACGCAGTATTTT
TRBV28	TRBD2	TRBJ2-1	few	CASSFIPSGLAGVNEQFF	TGTGCCAGCAGTTTCATCCCCTCGGGACTAGCGGGAGTCAATGAGCAGTTCTTC
TRBV20-1	.	TRBJ2-3	many	CSARDLKGPTGTDTQYF	TGCAGTGCTAGAGATCTCAAGGGACCCACGGGCACAGATACGCAGTATTTT
TRBV7-2	TRBD2	TRBJ2-1	many	CASSTRGAGGASYNEQFF	TGTGCCAGCAGCACCCGGGGGGCGGGGGGGGCCAGCTACAATGAGCAGTTCTTC
TRBV11-2	TRBD1	TRBJ2-1	many	CASSLAGQGREQFF	TGTGCCAGCAGCTTAGCCGGACAGGGGAGAGAGCAGTTCTTC
TRBV19	TRBD2	TRBJ2-1	many	CASSIDMGLAYNEQFF	TGTGCCAGTAGTATAGACATGGGACTAGCTTACAATGAGCAGTTCTTC